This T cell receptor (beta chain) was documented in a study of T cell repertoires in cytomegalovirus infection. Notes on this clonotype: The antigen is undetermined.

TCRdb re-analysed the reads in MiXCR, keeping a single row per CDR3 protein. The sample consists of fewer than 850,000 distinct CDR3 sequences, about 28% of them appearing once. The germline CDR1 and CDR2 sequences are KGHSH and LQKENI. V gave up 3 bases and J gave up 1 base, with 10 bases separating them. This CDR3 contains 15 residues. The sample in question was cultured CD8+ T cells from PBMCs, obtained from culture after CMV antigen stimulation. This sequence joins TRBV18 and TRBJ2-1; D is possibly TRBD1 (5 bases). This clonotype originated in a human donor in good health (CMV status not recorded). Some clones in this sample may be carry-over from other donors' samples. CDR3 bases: TGTGCCAGCTCACCGGGGAAGGGGTCCTACAATGAGCAGTTCTTC. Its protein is CASSPGKGSYNEQFF.